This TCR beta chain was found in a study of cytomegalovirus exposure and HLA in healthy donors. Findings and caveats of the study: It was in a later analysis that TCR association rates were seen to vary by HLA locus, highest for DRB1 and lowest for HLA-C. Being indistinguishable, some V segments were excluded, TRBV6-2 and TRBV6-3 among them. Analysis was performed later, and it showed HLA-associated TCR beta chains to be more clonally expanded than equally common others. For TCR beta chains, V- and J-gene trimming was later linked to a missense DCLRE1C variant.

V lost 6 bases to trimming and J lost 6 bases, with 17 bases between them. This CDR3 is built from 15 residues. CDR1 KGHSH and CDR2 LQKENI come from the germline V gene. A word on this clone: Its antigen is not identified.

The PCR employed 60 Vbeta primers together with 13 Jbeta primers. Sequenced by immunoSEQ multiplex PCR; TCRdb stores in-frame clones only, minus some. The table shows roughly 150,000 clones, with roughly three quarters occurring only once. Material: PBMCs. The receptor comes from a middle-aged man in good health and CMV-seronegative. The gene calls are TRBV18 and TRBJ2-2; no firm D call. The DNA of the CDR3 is TGTGCCAGCTCCGCCGGGTCCCCTGAGGCCGGGGAGCTGTTTTTT. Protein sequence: CASSAGSPEAGELFF.